These 8 T cell receptor beta chains originate from one sample sequenced in a study of breast tumors, draining lymph nodes, adjacent tissues (dated by TCRdb to between 2015 and 2016). Lymph node samples came from the axillary draining lymph nodes of breast cancer patients. Libraries were prepared through multiplex PCR. TCRdb names Illumina HiSeq 2000 as the instrument used. TCRdb redid the processing of the public reads, applying fastp at Q25 and MiXCR, and retained in-frame beta chains. All rows with the same CDR3 protein become a single entry with the most common DNA and genes. The sample yields fewer than 150,000 distinct CDR3 sequences; less than 25% were counted once. Of the sample, roughly 2% is held by the ten largest clones. Sequencing was done on a sample of axillary lymph node tissue. The receptors were gathered from a female donor with breast cancer. Some clones in this sample may be carry-over from other donors' samples.

V gene TRBV28 combines with J gene TRBJ1-5; possible D gene TRBD1, 5 bases. The germline V gene has CDR1 MDHEN and CDR2 SYDVKM. The CDR3 is 15 residues long. V lost 6 bases and J 4 bases, leaving 16 bases between the germline ends. The CDR3: CASRLQGAGNQPQHF. The CDR3, as DNA: TGTGCCAGCAGGCTGCAAGGGGCGGGTAATCAGCCCCAGCATTTT.

This clonotype was picked up many times. The rearrangement joins TRBV30 to TRBJ2-7, with 13 bases lining up with TRBD2. Looked up from germline, CDR1 is GTSNPN and CDR2 is SVGIG (reference sequence). This CDR3 region has 14 residues. The trim removed 5 bases at V and 6 bases at J, leaving 7 bases unmatched. CDR3 nucleotides: TGTGCCTGGGTAGGACTAGCGGGAGTAACCGAGCAGTACTTC. It codes for CAWVGLAGVTEQYF.

This clonotype was counted many times. One junction end does not reproduce the germline sequence, and a read error may be involved. The chain joins TRBV6-6 to TRBJ2-1; 7 nucleotides line up with TRBD2. CDR1 is MNHNY, CDR2 SVGAGI, per germline (reference sequence). This CDR3 spans 19 amino acids. CDR3 DNA: TGTGCCAGCACTTACCCCGGAGGGTCGGGGGGACGGATGCGCAATGAGCAGTTCTTC. This translates into CASTYPGGSGGRMRNEQFF.

About this clonotype itself: A much more abundant neighbour one base away suggests this may be a read error. As the CDR3 is not closed by the conserved phenylalanine or tryptophan, this likely results from a read error. The genes are TRBV10-3 and TRBJ2-5, with no clear D. Germline lookup yields CDR1 ENHRY and CDR2 SYGVKD. V shed 10 bases and J shed 5 bases, with 11 bases lying between them. The CDR3 sequence is 11 residues long. The CDR3 protein is CATRRRETQYL. CDR3 nucleotides: TGTGCCACTCGTCGGCGGGAGACCCAGTACTTA.

Many counts were recorded for this clonotype. In DNA, the CDR3 is TGCGCCAGCAGCCAGAGCTTAGGGGGCTGGCAGTACTTC. Translating gives CASSQSLGGWQYF. J is TRBJ2-7 and V is TRBV4-1; 7 bases line up with TRBD1. The CDR3 runs to 13 residues. Germline V lookup: CDR1 MGHRA, CDR2 YSYEKL. V shed 3 bases, J shed 9 bases, and the junction held 8 bases outside the gene matches.

This clonotype was counted ten times or more. The chain is built from TRBV27 and TRBJ2-7; a weak D match, TRBD2 (6 bases). CDR1 is MNHEY and CDR2 is SMNVEV in the germline V gene (reference sequence). V was clipped by 5 bases and J by 6 bases, with 17 bases between them. This CDR3 has 14 amino acids. The CDR3 is CASSQEGLPGEQYF. For the CDR3, the DNA is TGTGCCAGCAGTCAGGAGGGCCTACCCGGCGAGCAGTACTTC.

Concerning this clonotype itself: Possible read error: a much larger clone is one base away. The conserved phenylalanine or tryptophan is not found at the CDR3 terminus, so this likely reflects a read error. This sequence joins TRBV10-1 and TRBJ1-5; D may be TRBD1 (5 bases). CDR1 and CDR2 (germline): WNHNN, SYGVQD (reference sequence). Trimming pared 5 bases from V and 6 bases from J, leaving 11 bases between. The CDR3 is 13 residues long. Here the CDR3 reads CASSQGAGQPQHS. For the CDR3, the DNA is TGCGCCAGCAGTCAGGGAGCGGGTCAGCCCCAGCATTCT.

A word on this clonotype: A much larger clone lies one base from this, so it may be a read error. The chain recombines TRBV15 with TRBJ2-1, with D possibly matching TRBD2 (5 bases). The germline gives CDR1 LNHNV, CDR2 YYDKDF (reference sequence). Trimming stripped 8 bases from V and 9 bases from J, with 14 bases between. There are 12 residues in the CDR3. The CDR3 loop reads CATGGSGSEQFF. CDR3 coding DNA: TGTGCCACCGGCGGGTCTGGTAGTGAGCAGTTCTTC. Full variable domain (rest looked up from reference TRBV15 and TRBJ2-1): DAMVIQNPRYQVTQFGKPVTLSCSQTLNHNVMYWYQQKSSQAPKLLFHYYDKDFNNEADTPDNFQSRRPNTSFCFLDIRSPGLGDTAMYLCATGGSGSEQFFGPGTRLTVL.